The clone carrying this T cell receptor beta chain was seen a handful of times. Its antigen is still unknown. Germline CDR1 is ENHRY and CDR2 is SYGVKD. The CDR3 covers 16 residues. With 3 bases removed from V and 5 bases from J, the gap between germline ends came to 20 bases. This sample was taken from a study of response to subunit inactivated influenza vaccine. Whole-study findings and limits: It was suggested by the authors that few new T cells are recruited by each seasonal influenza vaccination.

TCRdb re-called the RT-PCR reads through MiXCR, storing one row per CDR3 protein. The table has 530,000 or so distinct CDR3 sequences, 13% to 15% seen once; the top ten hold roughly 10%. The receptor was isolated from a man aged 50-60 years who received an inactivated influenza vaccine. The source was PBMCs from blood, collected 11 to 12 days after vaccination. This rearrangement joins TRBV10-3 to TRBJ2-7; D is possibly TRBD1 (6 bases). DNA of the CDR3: TGTGCCATCAGTGATTCGAATTCCGGGACAAATAACGAGCAGTACTTC. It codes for CAISDSNSGTNNEQYF.